This T cell receptor (beta chain) was retrieved from a study of T cell changes during pregnancy in multiple sclerosis. TCRdb's copy holds only in-frame clones and misses some; the assay was immunoSEQ multiplex PCR. The table includes approximately 68,000 clones, 75% to 95% detected once. The junction had 15 bases not matched to a gene; V was cut back by 4 bases and J by 8 bases. The CDR3 runs 16 residues. Per germline, CDR1 SGHTA and CDR2 FQGNSA. Here the sequenced sample was peripheral blood, taken in the third trimester of pregnancy. The chain couples TRBV7-2 to TRBJ1-2; 8 bases match TRBD1. The clonotype was recovered from a female donor in good health, enrolled as a control in a pregnancy study. CDR3 amino acids: CASSSSTVQGARGYTF. DNA of the CDR3: TGTGCCAGCAGCTCATCGACAGTTCAGGGGGCGAGGGGCTACACCTTC.